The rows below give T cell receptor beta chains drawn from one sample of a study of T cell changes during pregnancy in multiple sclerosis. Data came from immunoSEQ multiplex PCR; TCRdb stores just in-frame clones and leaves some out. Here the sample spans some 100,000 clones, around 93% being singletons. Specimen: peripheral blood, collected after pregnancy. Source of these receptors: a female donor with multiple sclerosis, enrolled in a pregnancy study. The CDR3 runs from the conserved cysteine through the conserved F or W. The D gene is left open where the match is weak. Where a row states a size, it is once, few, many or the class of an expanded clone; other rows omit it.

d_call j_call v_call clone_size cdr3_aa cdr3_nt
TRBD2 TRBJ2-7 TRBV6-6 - CASSFPGGPLEQYF TGTGCCAGCAGTTTCCCGGGAGGGCCGTTGGAGCAGTACTTC
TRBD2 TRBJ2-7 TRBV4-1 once CASSQDQGDQREATTYEQYF TGCGCCAGCAGCCAAGATCAAGGGGACCAGCGGGAGGCCACAACCTACGAGCAGTACTTC
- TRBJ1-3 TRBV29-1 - CSVIDRGNTIYF TGCAGCGTTATAGACAGGGGAAACACCATATATTTT
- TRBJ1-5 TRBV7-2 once CASSLVIDSNQPQHF TGTGCCAGCAGCTTAGTCATAGATAGCAATCAGCCCCAGCATTTT
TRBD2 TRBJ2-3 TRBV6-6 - CASIPRGGNTDTQYF TGTGCCAGCATCCCACGGGGGGGGAACACAGATACGCAGTATTTT
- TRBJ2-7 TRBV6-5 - CASGRDTPYEQYF TGTGCCAGCGGCCGGGACACCCCCTACGAGCAGTACTTC
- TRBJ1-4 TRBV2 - CASQVQGIEKLFF TGTGCCAGCCAGGTTCAGGGAATAGAAAAACTGTTTTTT
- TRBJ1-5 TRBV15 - CATSRESQLNQPQHF TGTGCCACCAGCAGAGAGTCACAGCTCAATCAGCCCCAGCATTTT
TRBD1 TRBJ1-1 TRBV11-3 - CASSPRTGGIRDTEAFF TGTGCCAGCAGCCCGAGGACAGGGGGAATTAGGGACACTGAAGCTTTCTTT
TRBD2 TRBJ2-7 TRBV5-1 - CASSLAVGGGPKDTREQYF TGCGCCAGCAGCTTGGCCGTTGGGGGAGGGCCAAAAGATACGAGGGAGCAGTACTTC
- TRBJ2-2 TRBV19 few CATKTLSAGELFF TGTGCCACGAAGACACTTAGCGCCGGGGAGCTGTTTTTT
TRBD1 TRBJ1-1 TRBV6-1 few CASSEVITGGSTEAFF TGTGCCAGCAGTGAAGTTATCACAGGGGGGTCTACTGAAGCTTTCTTT
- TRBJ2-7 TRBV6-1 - CASSELHTIYEQYF TGTGCCAGCAGTGAATTGCACACAATCTACGAGCAGTACTTC
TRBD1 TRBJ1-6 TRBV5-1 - CASRLSRDRGSSPLHF TGCGCCAGCAGGTTGTCTCGGGACAGGGGTAGCTCACCCCTCCACTTT
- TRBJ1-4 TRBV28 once CASSPPAGVGEKLFF TGTGCCAGCAGCCCCCCAGCGGGGGTGGGCGAAAAACTGTTTTTT
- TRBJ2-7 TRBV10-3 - CAISRDGEQYF TGTGCCATCAGCCGGGATGGCGAGCAGTACTTC
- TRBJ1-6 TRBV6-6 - CASSPLARDSPLHF TGTGCCAGCAGCCCACTAGCAAGGGATTCACCCCTCCACTTT
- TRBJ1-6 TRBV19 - CASSILDKGTALHF TGTGCCAGTAGTATACTGGACAAGGGAACGGCCCTCCACTTT
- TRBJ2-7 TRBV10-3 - CAISDGQPPYEQYF TGTGCCATCAGCGATGGACAACCCCCCTACGAGCAGTACTTC
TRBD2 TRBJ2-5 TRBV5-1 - CASSLGSGETQYF TGCGCCAGCAGCTTGGGTAGCGGGGAGACCCAGTACTTC
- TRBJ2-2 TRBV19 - CASRPLAAGELFF TGTGCCAGTAGGCCACTGGCGGCCGGGGAGCTGTTTTTT
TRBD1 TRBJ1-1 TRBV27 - CASSLFRKTGTHLNTEAFF TGTGCCAGCAGTTTATTTCGGAAGACAGGGACCCACTTGAACACTGAAGCTTTCTTT
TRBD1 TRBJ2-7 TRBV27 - CASSFSTRDRDRVHEQYF TGTGCCAGCAGTTTCTCCACCCGAGACCGGGACAGGGTCCACGAGCAGTACTTC
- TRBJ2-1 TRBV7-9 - CASGHTAYNEQFF TGTGCCAGCGGGCACACGGCCTACAATGAGCAGTTCTTC
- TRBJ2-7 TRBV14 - CASSQGNRHTYEQYF TGTGCCAGCAGCCAAGGAAACAGGCACACCTACGAGCAGTACTTC
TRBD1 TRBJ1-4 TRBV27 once CASSVKQGADEKLFF TGTGCCAGCAGTGTCAAACAGGGGGCGGATGAAAAACTGTTTTTT
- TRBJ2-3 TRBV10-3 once CAIMSPSTDTQYF TGTGCCATCATGAGCCCTAGCACAGATACGCAGTATTTT
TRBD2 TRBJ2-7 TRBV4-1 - CASSRGLGLYEQYF TGCGCCAGCAGCCGGGGACTAGGTCTCTACGAGCAGTACTTC
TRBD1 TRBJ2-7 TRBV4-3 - CASWGQGYCSYEQYF TGCGCCAGCTGGGGACAGGGCTACTGCTCCTACGAGCAGTACTTC
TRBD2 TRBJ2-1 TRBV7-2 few CASSFTSVSSYNEQFF TGTGCCAGCAGCTTCACTAGCGTGAGCTCCTACAATGAGCAGTTCTTC
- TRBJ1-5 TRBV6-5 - CASARRQTNQPQHF TGTGCCAGCGCTAGGAGACAGACTAATCAGCCCCAGCATTTT
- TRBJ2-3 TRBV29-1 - CSVVVKQGTDTQYF TGCAGCGTTGTGGTGAAACAGGGAACAGATACGCAGTATTTT
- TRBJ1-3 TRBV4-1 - CASSQVQSRDSGNTIYF TGCGCCAGCAGCCAAGTCCAATCCCGGGACTCTGGAAACACCATATATTTT
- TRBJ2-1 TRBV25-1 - CASSEGLFQFF TGTGCCAGCAGTGAGGGACTTTTTCAGTTCTTC
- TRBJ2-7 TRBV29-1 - CSVGGQSTYEQYF TGCAGCGTTGGAGGACAGAGTACCTACGAGCAGTACTTC
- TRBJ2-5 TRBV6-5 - CASSLGGGKQETQYF TGTGCCAGCAGCCTGGGCGGGGGCAAACAAGAGACCCAGTACTTC
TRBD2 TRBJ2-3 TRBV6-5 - CASSYLGRGTDTQYF TGTGCCAGCAGTTACTTGGGGAGGGGCACAGATACGCAGTATTTT
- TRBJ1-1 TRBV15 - CATSRDYGRLNTEAFF TGTGCCACCAGCAGAGATTATGGCAGATTGAACACTGAAGCTTTCTTT
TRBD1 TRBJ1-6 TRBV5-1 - CASRGQGDSPLHF TGCGCCAGCAGGGGACAGGGGGATTCACCCCTCCACTTT
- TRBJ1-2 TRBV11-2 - CASSLGGGYGYTF TGTGCCAGCAGCTTAGGAGGTGGTTATGGCTACACCTTC
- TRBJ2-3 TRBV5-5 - CASSSGGLTDTQYF TGTGCCAGCAGCTCAGGTGGGCTCACAGATACGCAGTATTTT
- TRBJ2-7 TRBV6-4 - CASSDSCDRFDEQYF TGTGCCAGCAGTGACTCGTGTGACAGGTTCGACGAGCAGTACTTC
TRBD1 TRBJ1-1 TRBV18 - CASAGQGNTEAFF TGTGCCAGCGCGGGACAGGGGAACACTGAAGCTTTCTTT
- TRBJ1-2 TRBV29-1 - CSVEGRVSDGYTF TGCAGCGTTGAAGGGCGGGTTTCGGATGGCTACACCTTC
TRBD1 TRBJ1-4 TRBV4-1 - CASSQARGRATEKLFF TGCGCCAGCAGCCAAGCGAGGGGGCGGGCTACTGAAAAACTGTTTTTT